The rows below give T cell receptor beta chains drawn from one sample of a study of cytomegalovirus exposure and HLA in healthy donors. Here immunoSEQ multiplex PCR was the method, and the copy in TCRdb shows in-frame clones only, minus some. The data contain approximately 100,000 clones, roughly 77% of them singletons. The sample was PBMCs. Receptor source: a woman under 30 in good health and CMV-seropositive. Both conserved end residues are part of each CDR3. A D gene is named only where the DNA matches it firmly. Clone sizes are given selectively: once, few, many, or a class where the clone is expanded.

D gene,clone size,V gene,J gene,CDR3 protein,CDR3 DNA
-,-,TRBV28,TRBJ2-1,CASSSRAGSSPRRNEQFF,TGTGCCAGCAGTTCCCGAGCCGGGAGCTCCCCAAGGCGCAATGAGCAGTTCTTC
TRBD1,-,TRBV27,TRBJ2-1,CASSPQGASYNEQFF,TGTGCCAGCAGTCCGCAGGGGGCTTCCTACAATGAGCAGTTCTTC
TRBD1,-,TRBV7-8,TRBJ1-2,CASSSDRAPFYGYTF,TGTGCCAGCAGCTCCGACAGGGCCCCATTCTATGGCTACACCTTC
TRBD2,-,TRBV7-9,TRBJ2-1,CASSLESGGARGQFF,TGTGCCAGCAGCTTAGAGTCCGGGGGGGCGAGGGGGCAGTTCTTC
-,-,TRBV6-1,TRBJ1-2,CASKGQLNLYGYTF,TGTGCCAGCAAAGGACAGCTCAACCTTTATGGCTACACCTTC
TRBD1,-,TRBV11-2,TRBJ1-1,CASSNRGTWTEAFF,TGTGCCAGCAGTAACAGGGGGACGTGGACTGAAGCTTTCTTT
TRBD1,few,TRBV18,TRBJ2-7,CASSPPSWTGFYEQYF,TGTGCCAGCTCACCACCGAGCTGGACAGGATTCTACGAGCAGTACTTC
TRBD1,few,TRBV5-1,TRBJ2-7,CASSLTLRTGGAYEQYF,TGCGCCAGCAGCCTAACGTTGAGGACAGGGGGCGCATACGAGCAGTACTTC
TRBD2,-,TRBV11-2,TRBJ2-2,CASSSYRAAGETGELFF,TGTGCCAGCAGCTCCTATCGGGCCGCGGGAGAGACCGGGGAGCTGTTTTTT
-,-,TRBV5-6,TRBJ2-5,CASRRRAYQETQYF,TGTGCCAGCAGAAGGAGGGCTTACCAAGAGACCCAGTACTTC
-,-,TRBV6-5,TRBJ1-1,CASSYSPGMDTEAFF,TGTGCCAGCAGTTACTCGCCGGGGATGGACACTGAAGCTTTCTTT
-,-,TRBV4-2,TRBJ1-5,CASSQESIFGGGQPQHF,TGTGCCAGCAGCCAAGAGTCCATCTTCGGAGGTGGTCAGCCCCAGCATTTT
-,few,TRBV5-1,TRBJ1-2,CASSRRADGYTF,TGCGCCAGCAGTAGGAGAGCGGATGGCTACACCTTC
-,-,TRBV6-5,TRBJ1-2,CASSRPDRPYGYTF,TGTGCCAGCAGTCGCCCGGACAGACCCTATGGCTACACCTTC
-,-,TRBV5-1,TRBJ1-5,CASSLTVGNQPQHF,TGCGCCAGCAGCTTGACAGTGGGCAATCAGCCCCAGCATTTT
-,once,TRBV18,TRBJ2-7,CASSPHRAHEQYF,TGTGCCAGCTCCCCTCACAGGGCCCACGAGCAGTACTTC
-,-,TRBV7-2,TRBJ2-3,CASSFWLATGYGTQYF,TGTGCCAGCAGCTTTTGGCTCGCTACGGGGTATGGTACGCAGTATTTT
-,-,TRBV6-6,TRBJ2-3,CASSYRASPSTDTQYF,TGTGCCAGCAGTTATAGGGCTAGCCCCAGCACAGATACGCAGTATTTT
TRBD1,-,TRBV10-3,TRBJ2-7,CATGTGLYEQYF,TGTGCCACCGGGACAGGGCTCTACGAGCAGTACTTC
TRBD1,few,TRBV6-1,TRBJ1-1,CASSEVPGGEAFF,TGTGCCAGCAGTGAAGTGCCAGGGGGTGAAGCTTTCTTT
TRBD1,-,TRBV5-1,TRBJ1-3,CASSLGQSSGNTIYF,TGCGCCAGCAGCCTGGGACAGAGCTCTGGAAACACCATATATTTT
TRBD2,-,TRBV4-1,TRBJ2-1,CASSQEDSGGYNEQFF,TGCGCCAGCAGCCAAGAAGATAGCGGGGGATACAATGAGCAGTTCTTC
-,-,TRBV6-5,TRBJ2-1,CASSDMSSYNEQFF,TGTGCCAGCAGTGATATGAGCTCCTACAATGAGCAGTTCTTC
TRBD1,-,TRBV5-1,TRBJ1-2,CASSLVQGAATF,TGCGCCAGCAGCTTGGTTCAGGGGGCGGCCACCTTC
TRBD2,-,TRBV28,TRBJ2-7,CASSLDSLAGASYEQYF,TGTGCCAGCAGTTTAGACTCTCTAGCGGGAGCTTCCTACGAGCAGTACTTC
-,-,TRBV5-6,TRBJ1-5,CASSLEPDQPQHF,TGTGCCAGCAGCTTGGAGCCCGATCAGCCCCAGCATTTT
-,-,TRBV27,TRBJ1-1,CASSLVFPVGGREAFF,TGTGCCAGCAGTTTAGTATTCCCTGTTGGGGGGAGGGAAGCTTTCTTT
-,-,TRBV2,TRBJ1-5,CASSEGRGNQPQHF,TGTGCCAGCAGTGAAGGGAGAGGCAATCAGCCCCAGCATTTT
TRBD1,-,TRBV7-6,TRBJ1-2,CASSLGGNRDSQYYGYTF,TGTGCCAGCAGCTTAGGAGGGAACCGGGACAGCCAATACTATGGCTACACCTTC
-,-,TRBV28,TRBJ1-2,CASSQGGSYGYTF,TGTGCCAGCAGCCAGGGAGGGAGCTATGGCTACACCTTC
TRBD1,once,TRBV11-3,TRBJ2-4,CASSLGTGGPSGNIQYF,TGTGCCAGCAGCTTAGGGACAGGGGGCCCCAGCGGAAACATTCAGTACTTC